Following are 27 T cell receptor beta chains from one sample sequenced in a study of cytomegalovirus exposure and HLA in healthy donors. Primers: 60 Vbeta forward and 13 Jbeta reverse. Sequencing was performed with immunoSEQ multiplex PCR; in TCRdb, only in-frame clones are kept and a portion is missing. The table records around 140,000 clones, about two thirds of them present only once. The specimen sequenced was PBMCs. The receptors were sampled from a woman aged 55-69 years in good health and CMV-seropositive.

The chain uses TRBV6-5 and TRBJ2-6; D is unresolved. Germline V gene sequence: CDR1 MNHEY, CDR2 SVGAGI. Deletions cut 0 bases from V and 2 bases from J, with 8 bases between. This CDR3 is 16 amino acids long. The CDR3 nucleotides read TGTGCCAGCAGTTACTCTCAGGCTACTGGGGCCAACGTCCTGACTTTC. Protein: CASSYSQATGANVLTF.

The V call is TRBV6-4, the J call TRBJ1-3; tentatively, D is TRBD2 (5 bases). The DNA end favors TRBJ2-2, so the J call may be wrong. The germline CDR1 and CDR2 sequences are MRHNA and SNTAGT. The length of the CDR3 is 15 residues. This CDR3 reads CASSEGSADTGELFF. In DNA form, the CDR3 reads TGTGCCAGCAGTGAAGGGAGCGCAGACACCGGGGAGCTGTTTTTT.

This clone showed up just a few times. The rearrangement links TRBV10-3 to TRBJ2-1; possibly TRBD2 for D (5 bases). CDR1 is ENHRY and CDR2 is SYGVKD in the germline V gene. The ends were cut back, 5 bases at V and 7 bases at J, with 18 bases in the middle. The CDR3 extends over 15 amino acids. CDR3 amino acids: CAISPDQIRGNEQFF. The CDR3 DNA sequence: TGTGCCATCAGTCCCGACCAGATCCGAGGGAATGAGCAGTTCTTC.

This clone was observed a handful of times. CDR3 sequence reads: CASRRDLFTYEQYF. The CDR3 nucleotides are TGTGCCAGCAGGCGGGACCTCTTCACCTACGAGCAGTACTTC. The chain has TRBV6-5 and TRBJ2-7, with D perhaps matching TRBD2 (6 bases). Per germline, CDR1 MNHEY and CDR2 SVGAGI. Deletions cut 6 bases from V and 2 bases from J, with 14 bases between. The CDR3 has 14 amino acids.

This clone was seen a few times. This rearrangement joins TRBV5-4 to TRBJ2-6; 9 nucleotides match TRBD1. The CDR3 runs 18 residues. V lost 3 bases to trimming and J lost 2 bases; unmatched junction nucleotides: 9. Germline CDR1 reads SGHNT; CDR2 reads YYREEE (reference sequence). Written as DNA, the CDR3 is TGTGCCAGCAGCTCTCCGGGACAGGGCACCCCTGGGGCCAACGTCCTGACTTTC. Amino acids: CASSSPGQGTPGANVLTF.

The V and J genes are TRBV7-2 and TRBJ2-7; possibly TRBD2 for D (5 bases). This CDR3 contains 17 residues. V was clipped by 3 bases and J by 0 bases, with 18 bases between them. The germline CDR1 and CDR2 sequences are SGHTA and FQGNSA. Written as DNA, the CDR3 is TGTGCCAGCAGCTTGGTACCGGGATCCGACCTCTCCTACGAGCAGTACTTC. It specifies CASSLVPGSDLSYEQYF. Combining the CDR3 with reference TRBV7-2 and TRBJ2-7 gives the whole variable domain GAGVSQSPSNKVTEKGKDVELRCDPISGHTALYWYRQSLGQGLEFLIYFQGNSAPDKSGLPSDRFSAERTGGSVSTLTIQRTQQEDSAVYLCASSLVPGSDLSYEQYFGPGTRLTVT.

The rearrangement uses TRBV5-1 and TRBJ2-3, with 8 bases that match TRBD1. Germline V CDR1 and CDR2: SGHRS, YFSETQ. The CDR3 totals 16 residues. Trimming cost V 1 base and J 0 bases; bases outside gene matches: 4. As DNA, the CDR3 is TGCGCCAGCAGCTTGACAGGGGGTACTAGCACAGATACGCAGTATTTT. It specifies CASSLTGGTSTDTQYF.

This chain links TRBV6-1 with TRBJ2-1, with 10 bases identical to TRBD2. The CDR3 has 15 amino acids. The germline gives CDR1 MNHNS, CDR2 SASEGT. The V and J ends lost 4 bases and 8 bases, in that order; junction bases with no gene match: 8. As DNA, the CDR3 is TGTGCCAGCAGTGGGTTAGCGGGAGGACGGGATGAGCAGTTCTTC. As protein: CASSGLAGGRDEQFF.

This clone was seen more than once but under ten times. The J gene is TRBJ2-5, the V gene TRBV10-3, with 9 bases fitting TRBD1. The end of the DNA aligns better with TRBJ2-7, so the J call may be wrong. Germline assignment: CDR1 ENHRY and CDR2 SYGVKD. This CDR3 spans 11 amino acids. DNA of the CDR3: TGTGCCACGGGACAGGGCTACGAGCAGTACTTC. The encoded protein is CATGQGYEQYF.

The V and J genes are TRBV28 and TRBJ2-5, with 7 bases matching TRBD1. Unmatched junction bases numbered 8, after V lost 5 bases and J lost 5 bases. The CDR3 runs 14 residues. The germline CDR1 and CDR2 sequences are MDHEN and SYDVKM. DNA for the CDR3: TGTGCCAGCAGTGAAAGACAGGGAGTGGAGACCCAGTACTTC. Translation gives CASSERQGVETQYF.

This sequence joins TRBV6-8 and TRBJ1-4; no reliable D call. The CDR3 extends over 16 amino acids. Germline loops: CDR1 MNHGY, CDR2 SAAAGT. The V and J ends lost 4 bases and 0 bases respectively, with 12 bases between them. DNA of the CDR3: TGTGCCAGCAGTTCGAGAGCATGTGCAACTAATGAAAAACTGTTTTTT. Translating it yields CASSSRACATNEKLFF.

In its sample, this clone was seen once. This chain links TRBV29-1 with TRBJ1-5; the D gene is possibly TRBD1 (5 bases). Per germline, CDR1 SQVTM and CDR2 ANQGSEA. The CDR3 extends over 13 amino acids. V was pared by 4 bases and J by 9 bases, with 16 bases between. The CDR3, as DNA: TGCAGCGTTGGCACCGGGGGTCAGGGGCCCCAGCATTTT. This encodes CSVGTGGQGPQHF.

CDR3 bases: TGTGCCAGCAGTGGCAGTGGGGTCCCAGTCGGGGCTGAAGCTTTCTTT. The encoded protein is CASSGSGVPVGAEAFF. This chain connects TRBV2 to TRBJ1-1; unclear D gene. Trimming removed 4 bases at V and 6 bases at J, with 21 bases between. Germline CDR1 SNHLY, CDR2 FYNNEI. This CDR3 region has 16 residues.

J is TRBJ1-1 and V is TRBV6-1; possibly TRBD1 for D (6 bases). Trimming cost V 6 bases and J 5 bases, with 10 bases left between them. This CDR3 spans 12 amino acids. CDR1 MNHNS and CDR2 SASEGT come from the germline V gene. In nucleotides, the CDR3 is TGTGCCAGCAGCCGGACAGATACTGAAGCTTTCTTT. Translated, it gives CASSRTDTEAFF.

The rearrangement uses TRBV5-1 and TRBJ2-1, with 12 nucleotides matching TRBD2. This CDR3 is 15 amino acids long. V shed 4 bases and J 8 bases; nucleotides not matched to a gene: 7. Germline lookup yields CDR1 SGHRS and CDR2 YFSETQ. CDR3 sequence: CASSQTSGRIDEQFF. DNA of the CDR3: TGCGCCAGCAGCCAGACTAGCGGGAGAATCGATGAGCAGTTCTTC. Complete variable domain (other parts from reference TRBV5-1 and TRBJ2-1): KAGVTQTPRYLIKTRGQQVTLSCSPISGHRSVSWYQQTPGQGLQFLFEYFSETQRNKGNFPGRFSGRQFSNSRSEMNVSTLELGDSALYLCASSQTSGRIDEQFFGPGTRLTVL.

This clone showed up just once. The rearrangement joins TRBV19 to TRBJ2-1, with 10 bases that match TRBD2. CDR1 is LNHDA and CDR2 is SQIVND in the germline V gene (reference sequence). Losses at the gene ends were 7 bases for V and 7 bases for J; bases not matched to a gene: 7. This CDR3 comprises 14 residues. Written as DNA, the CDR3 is TGTGCCAGTACTAGCGGGAGTTCGGGAAATGAGCAGTTCTTC. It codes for CASTSGSSGNEQFF.

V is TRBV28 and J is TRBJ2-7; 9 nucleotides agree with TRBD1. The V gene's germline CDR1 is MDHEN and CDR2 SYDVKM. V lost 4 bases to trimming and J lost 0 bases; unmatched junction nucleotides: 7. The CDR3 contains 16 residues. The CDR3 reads CASSSWGDRASYEQYF. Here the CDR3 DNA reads TGTGCCAGCAGTTCCTGGGGGGACAGGGCCTCCTACGAGCAGTACTTC. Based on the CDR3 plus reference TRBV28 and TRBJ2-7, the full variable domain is DVKVTQSSRYLVKRTGEKVFLECVQDMDHENMFWYRQDPGLGLRLIYFSYDVKMKEKGDIPEGYSVSREKKERFSLILESASTNQTSMYLCASSSWGDRASYEQYFGPGTRLTVT.

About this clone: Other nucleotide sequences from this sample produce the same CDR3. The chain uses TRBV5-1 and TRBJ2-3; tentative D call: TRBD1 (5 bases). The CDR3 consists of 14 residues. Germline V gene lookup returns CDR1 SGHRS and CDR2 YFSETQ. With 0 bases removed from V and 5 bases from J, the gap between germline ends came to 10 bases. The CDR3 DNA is TGCGCCAGCAGCTTGGGCCAGGGATTAGATACGCAGTATTTT. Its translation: CASSLGQGLDTQYF.

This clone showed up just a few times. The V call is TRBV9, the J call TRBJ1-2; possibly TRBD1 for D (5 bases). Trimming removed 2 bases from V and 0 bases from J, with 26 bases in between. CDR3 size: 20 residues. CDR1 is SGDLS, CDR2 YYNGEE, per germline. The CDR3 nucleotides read TGTGCCAGCAGCGTCCCGGCCATTGGACAACGACTCGATTCTAACTATGGCTACACCTTC. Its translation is CASSVPAIGQRLDSNYGYTF. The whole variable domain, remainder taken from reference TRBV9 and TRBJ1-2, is DSGVTQTPKHLITATGQRVTLRCSPRSGDLSVYWYQQSLDQGLQFLIQYYNGEERAKGNILERFSAQQFPDLHSELNLSSLELGDSALYFCASSVPAIGQRLDSNYGYTFGSGTRLTVV.

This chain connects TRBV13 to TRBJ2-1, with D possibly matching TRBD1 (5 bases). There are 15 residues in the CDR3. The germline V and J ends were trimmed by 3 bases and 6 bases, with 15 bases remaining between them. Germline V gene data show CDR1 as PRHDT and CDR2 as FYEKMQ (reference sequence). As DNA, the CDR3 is TGTGCCAGCAGCTTCAACCAGGGTTTGAGCAATGAGCAGTTCTTC. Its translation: CASSFNQGLSNEQFF.

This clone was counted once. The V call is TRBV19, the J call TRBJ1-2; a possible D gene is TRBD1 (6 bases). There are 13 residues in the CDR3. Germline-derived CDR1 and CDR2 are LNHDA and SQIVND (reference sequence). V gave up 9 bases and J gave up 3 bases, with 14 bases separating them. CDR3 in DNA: TGTGCCAGCAAAATACAGGGTGACTATGGCTACACCTTC. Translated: CASKIQGDYGYTF.

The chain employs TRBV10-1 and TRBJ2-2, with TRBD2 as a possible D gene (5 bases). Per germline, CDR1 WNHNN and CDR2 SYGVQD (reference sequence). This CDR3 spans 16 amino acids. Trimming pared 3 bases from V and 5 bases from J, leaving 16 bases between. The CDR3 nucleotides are TGCGCCAGCAGTGATCTTTCCGGGGAAAGGACCGGGGAGCTGTTTTTT. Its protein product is CASSDLSGERTGELFF.

CDR3 protein: CASSPSGGPNYGYTF. CDR3 coding DNA: TGTGCCAGCAGTCCCTCGGGGGGCCCTAACTATGGCTACACCTTC. This sequence joins TRBV2 and TRBJ1-2; TRBD1 is a possible D gene (6 bases). The CDR3 length is 15 residues. Germline V gives CDR1 SNHLY, CDR2 FYNNEI. V lost 5 bases, J lost 0 bases, and 13 bases lay in between.

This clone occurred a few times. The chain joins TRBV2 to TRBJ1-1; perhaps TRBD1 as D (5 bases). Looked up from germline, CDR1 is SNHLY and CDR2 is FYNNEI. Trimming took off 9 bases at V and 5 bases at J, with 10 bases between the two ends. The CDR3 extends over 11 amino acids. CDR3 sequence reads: CARGRGTEAFF. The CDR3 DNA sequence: TGTGCCAGGGGTCGGGGGACTGAAGCTTTCTTT.

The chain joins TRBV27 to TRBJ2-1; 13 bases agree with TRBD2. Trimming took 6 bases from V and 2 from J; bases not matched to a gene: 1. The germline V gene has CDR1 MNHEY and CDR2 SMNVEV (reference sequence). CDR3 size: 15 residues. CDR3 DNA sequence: TGTGCCAGCAGAACTAGCGGGAGGGCCTACAATGAGCAGTTCTTC. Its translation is CASRTSGRAYNEQFF.

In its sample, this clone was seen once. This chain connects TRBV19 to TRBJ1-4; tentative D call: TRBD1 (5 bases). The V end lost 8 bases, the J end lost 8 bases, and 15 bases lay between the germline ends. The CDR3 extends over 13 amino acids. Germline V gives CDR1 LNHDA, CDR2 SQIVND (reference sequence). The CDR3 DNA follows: TGTGCCAGTTCGTCGGGGCGGGGCGAAAAACTGTTTTTT. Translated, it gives CASSSGRGEKLFF.

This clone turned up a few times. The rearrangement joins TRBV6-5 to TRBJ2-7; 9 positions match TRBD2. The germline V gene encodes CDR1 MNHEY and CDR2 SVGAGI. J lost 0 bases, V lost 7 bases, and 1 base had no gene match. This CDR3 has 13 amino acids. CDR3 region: CASKTSGSYEQYF. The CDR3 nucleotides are TGTGCCAGCAAGACTAGCGGCTCCTACGAGCAGTACTTC.